This TCR beta chain originates from a study of shared clonotypes between healthy human individuals. The V end was cut by 4 bases, the J end by 7 bases, with 13 bases between. Per the germline V gene, CDR1 is LNHDA and CDR2 is SQIVND (reference sequence). The CDR3 is 13 residues long. DNA input for the unsorted PBMC replicate PCRs was approximately 300 ng, approximately 29,000 T cell genomes. Unsorted PBMC DNA sequencing spanned ten immunoSEQ deep assay plates. Assay used: immunoSEQ multiplex PCR; TCRdb lists only in-frame clones, some missing. The repertoire has about 480,000 clones, around 74% of them found once; the top ten carry approximately 12%.

The J gene is TRBJ1-2, the V gene TRBV19; D is uncertain. This clonotype was sampled from a woman aged 40 to 50 in good health. Some clones in this sample may be carry-over from other donors' samples. Sequencing was performed on PBMCs. The CDR3 DNA reads as TGTGCCAGTAGTACTGGGTATTACGGTGGCTACACCTTC. Encoded protein: CASSTGYYGGYTF.